The clone carrying this TCR beta chain was observed at least ten times. Its target is unknown. There were no patients who had received any treatment before thyroid surgery. The sample belongs to a study of metastatic and nonmetastatic thyroid tumors. The wider study: Malignant thyroid and benign thyroid patients provided blood and tumor or nodule tissue whose repertoires were compared.

In the original workflow: CDR3 was compared across clinicopathological groups, and the resulting differences were used to build a distant-metastasis classifier for papillary thyroid cancer. TCRdb re-analyzed the PCR reads using MiXCR. TCRdb, not the authors, supplied the V and J calls. The profile covers tens of thousands of clones, with under 5% appearing a single time and about 22% taken by the ten largest. Germline V gives CDR1 SNHLY, CDR2 FYNNEI. CDR3 length: 21 residues. V gave up 4 bases and J gave up 2 bases; unmatched junction bases: 20. Study-wide results and limits: Reports indicated that malignant thyroid tumors showed significantly higher TCR beta diversity than benign nodules did, in blood and tumor.

The sequencing sample was made of blood. V is TRBV2 and J is TRBJ2-3; TRBD2 matches 11 bases. This clonotype was obtained from a female donor with papillary thyroid cancer or a benign thyroid nodule (not recorded which). Some clones in this sample may be carry-over from other donors' samples. The CDR3 protein is CASSVGGTLALGLADTDTQYF. Here the CDR3 DNA reads TGTGCCAGCAGTGTGGGGGGGACACTTGCTTTGGGACTAGCGGACACAGATACGCAGTATTTT.